These 24 T cell receptor beta chains were sequenced from one sample in a study of Ad26.COV2.S vaccination and SARS-CoV-2 variants. Some clones are missing from TCRdb's copy, which holds only in-frame ones; the method was immunoSEQ multiplex PCR. The sample contains 120,000 to 150,000 clones, roughly 90% of which appear only once. The sequencing here drew on peripheral blood, taken after recovery from COVID-19. These receptors all stem from a human donor who had recovered from COVID-19.

The rearrangement links TRBV7-9 to TRBJ2-5; D is possibly TRBD1 or TRBD2 (6 bases each). The V gene lost 1 base and the J gene lost 5 bases, with 14 bases spanning the gap. Germline V gene sequence: CDR1 SEHNR, CDR2 FQNEAQ (reference sequence). CDR3 length equals 15 residues. The CDR3, as DNA: TGTGCCAGCAGCTTAGTACGGGGGCTGGAGGAGACCCAGTACTTC. Translation gives CASSLVRGLEETQYF.

This sequence joins TRBV7-9 and TRBJ1-2, with 10 positions matching TRBD1. This CDR3 is 15 amino acids long. Germline V gives CDR1 SEHNR, CDR2 FQNEAQ (reference sequence). V was pared by 4 bases and J by 5 bases, with 7 bases of the junction left unmatched. CDR3 amino acids: CASSWWGQGNYGYTF. The CDR3 DNA reads as TGTGCCAGCAGCTGGTGGGGACAGGGGAATTATGGCTACACCTTC.

The chain combines TRBV7-9 with TRBJ2-7, with D possibly being TRBD2 (6 bases). Germline V lookup: CDR1 SEHNR, CDR2 FQNEAQ (reference sequence). The V gene lost 2 bases and the J gene lost 5 bases, with 13 bases spanning the gap. The CDR3 loop spans 14 amino acids. CDR3 sequence: CASSLLGGVDEQYF. CDR3 nucleotides: TGTGCCAGCAGCTTATTAGGCGGGGTTGACGAGCAGTACTTC.

The V call is TRBV4-3, the J call TRBJ1-2, with TRBD1 as a possible D gene (5 bases). CDR1 is LGHNA and CDR2 is YSLEER in the germline V gene. This CDR3 comprises 14 residues. Trimming stripped 1 base from V and 4 bases from J, with 10 bases between. The CDR3 loop is CASSQGGGIYGYTF. The CDR3, as DNA: TGCGCCAGCAGCCAAGGGGGGGGTATCTATGGCTACACCTTC.

The rearrangement links TRBV2 to TRBJ2-3; 10 positions agree with TRBD2. The V gene's germline CDR1 is SNHLY and CDR2 FYNNEI. The CDR3 loop spans 16 amino acids. Unmatched junction bases numbered 7, after V lost 7 bases and J lost 0 bases. CDR3 residues: CASNLAGAYSTDTQYF. In DNA, the CDR3 is TGTGCCAGCAATCTAGCGGGGGCTTATAGCACAGATACGCAGTATTTT.

This clone came up many times. The chain is built from TRBV2 and TRBJ1-1; a weak D match, TRBD1 (5 bases). CDR1 and CDR2 from the germline V gene are SNHLY and FYNNEI. The CDR3 is 13 residues long. The V end lost 6 bases, the J end lost 4 bases, and 12 bases lay between the germline ends. The CDR3 DNA is TGTGCCAGCAGCCCAGGGACTCCCACTGAAGCTTTCTTT. This encodes CASSPGTPTEAFF.

V is TRBV4-1 and J is TRBJ1-1; the match to TRBD1 covers 8 bases. The CDR3 covers 13 residues. Germline V gene sequence: CDR1 MGHRA, CDR2 YSYEKL. V lost 3 bases, J lost 12 bases, and 9 bases stayed unmatched. CDR3 sequence: CASSHIQGGETFF. The CDR3 nucleotides read TGCGCCAGCAGCCATATACAGGGGGGAGAAACTTTCTTT.

J is TRBJ2-3 and V is TRBV9; TRBD1 agrees at 9 bases. This CDR3 contains 17 residues. With V trimmed by 3 bases and J by 6 bases, 14 bases remained unmatched. Germline CDR1 reads SGDLS; CDR2 reads YYNGEE. CDR3 residues: CASSELRGTGRGDTQYF. CDR3 nucleotides: TGTGCCAGCAGCGAGCTTAGAGGGACAGGGAGAGGGGATACGCAGTATTTT.

J is TRBJ1-6 and V is TRBV21-1; TRBD1, as called in the table, went unchecked against the DNA. TRBV21-1 is a recognized pseudogene. CDR3 size: 14 residues. The CDR3 region is CASTAGFRNSPLHF. CDR3 nucleotides: TGTGCCAGCACCGCAGGGTTTAGGAATTCACCCCTCCACTTT.

CDR3 DNA: TGTGCCAGCAGCTTAGCCGGAGACACTGAAGCTTTCTTT. Residues: CASSLAGDTEAFF. The chain carries TRBV7-2 and TRBJ1-1; D ambiguous. V was shortened by 0 bases and J by 3 bases, with 5 bases between the two germline ends. The CDR3 length is 13 residues. CDR1 SGHTA and CDR2 FQGNSA come from the germline V gene.

This rearrangement joins TRBV27 to TRBJ1-2; D is uncertain. The CDR3 is 13 amino acids. Germline V CDR1 and CDR2: MNHEY, SMNVEV (reference sequence). With 4 bases removed from V and 1 base from J, the gap between germline ends came to 7 bases. Here the CDR3 DNA reads TGTGCCAGCAGTTCTGGGGTTAACTATGGCTACACCTTC. It translates to CASSSGVNYGYTF.

The chain couples TRBV18 to TRBJ1-5; TRBD1 matches at 7 bases. Looked up from germline, CDR1 is KGHSH and CDR2 is LQKENI. The CDR3 runs 14 residues. V gave up 3 bases and J gave up 4 bases; unmatched junction bases: 3. This chain's CDR3 is CASSPIQGNQPQHF. As DNA, the CDR3 is TGTGCCAGCTCACCGATACAGGGGAATCAGCCCCAGCATTTT.

This sequence joins TRBV11-2 and TRBJ1-5, with 11 bases matching TRBD1. This CDR3 is 16 amino acids long. Trimming took 5 bases from V and 5 from J; bases not matched to a gene: 8. Germline-derived CDR1 and CDR2 are SGHAT and FQNNGV. CDR3 bases: TGTGCCAGCAGCCCGGGGACAGGGGGTAATGATCAGCCCCAGCATTTT. Protein product: CASSPGTGGNDQPQHF. The full variable domain, rest sourced from reference TRBV11-2 and TRBJ1-5, is EAGVAQSPRYKIIEKRQSVAFWCNPISGHATLYWYQQILGQGPKLLIQFQNNGVVDDSQLPKDRFSAERLKGVDSTLKIQPAKLEDSAVYLCASSPGTGGNDQPQHFGDGTRLSIL.

This clone was detected only a few times. V is TRBV4-3 and J is TRBJ2-7; D gene ambiguous. Trimming stripped 0 bases from V and 2 bases from J, with 8 bases between. This CDR3 has 14 amino acids. From germline, CDR1 is LGHNA and CDR2 YSLEER. The CDR3 protein is CASSQDTLTYEQYF. CDR3 coding DNA: TGCGCCAGCAGCCAAGATACCCTCACCTACGAGCAGTACTTC.

The V call is TRBV28, the J call TRBJ2-1, with 8 bases aligning to TRBD2. Germline-derived CDR1 and CDR2 are MDHEN and SYDVKM. J lost 0 bases, V lost 5 bases, and 15 bases had no gene match. This CDR3 is built from 19 residues. CDR3 in DNA: TGTGCCAGCAGTGGGGCGGGGGGCGCCCGGAAGGGCTCCTACAATGAGCAGTTCTTC. Translated, it gives CASSGAGGARKGSYNEQFF.

The J gene is TRBJ2-7, the V gene TRBV5-1; 8 positions agree with TRBD1. In germline, CDR1 is SGHRS, CDR2 YFSETQ. The CDR3 extends over 14 amino acids. V shed 4 bases and J 6 bases; nucleotides not matched to a gene: 9. CDR3 amino acids: CASSTDRVVREQYF. The CDR3 DNA sequence: TGCGCCAGCAGCACGGACAGGGTGGTCCGCGAGCAGTACTTC.

The chain couples TRBV14 to TRBJ2-5; D is unclear. V was trimmed by 1 base and J by 4 bases, leaving 13 bases between them. The V gene's germline CDR1 is SGHDN and CDR2 FVKESK. The CDR3 extends over 15 amino acids. The CDR3 sequence: CASSQGQLRRETQYF. As DNA, the CDR3 is TGTGCCAGCAGCCAAGGTCAGCTAAGGAGAGAGACCCAGTACTTC.

This clone was seen at least ten times. V gene TRBV2 combines with J gene TRBJ2-7; D is perhaps TRBD1 (5 bases). V lost 2 bases and J 4 bases, leaving 12 bases between the germline ends. Germline assignment: CDR1 SNHLY and CDR2 FYNNEI. The CDR3 spans 14 residues. CDR3 in DNA: TGTGCCAGCAGTGAAAGATACAGGTCATACGAGCAGTACTTC. This codes for CASSERYRSYEQYF.

For this clone: A read error may account for a junction end that differs from germline. Other DNA sequences in this specimen translate into the identical CDR3. The J gene is TRBJ2-7, the V gene TRBV12-3 or TRBV12-4, with D possibly being TRBD2 (5 bases). The CDR3 has 12 residues. The CDR3 coding sequence is TGTGCCAGCAGGTCCGGGAACTACGAACAGTACTTC. Its translation: CASRSGNYEQYF.

The chain combines TRBV7-2 with TRBJ1-4; D may be TRBD1 (6 bases). This CDR3 has 15 amino acids. Trimming removed 2 bases at V and 6 bases at J, with 13 bases between. The germline gives CDR1 SGHTA, CDR2 FQGNSA. CDR3 amino acids: CASSLRGGPDEKLFF. The CDR3 nucleotides are TGTGCCAGCAGCTTAAGGGGGGGACCGGATGAAAAACTGTTTTTT. Full variable domain (missing parts from reference TRBV7-2 and TRBJ1-4): GAGVSQSPSNKVTEKGKDVELRCDPISGHTALYWYRQSLGQGLEFLIYFQGNSAPDKSGLPSDRFSAERTGGSVSTLTIQRTQQEDSAVYLCASSLRGGPDEKLFFGSGTQLSVL.

The J gene is TRBJ1-2, the V gene TRBV3-1 (or the pseudogene TRBV3-2); 7 bases agree with TRBD1. From germline, CDR1 is LGHDT and CDR2 YNNKEL (reference sequence). V lost 5 bases to trimming and J lost 4 bases; unmatched junction nucleotides: 4. The CDR3 extends over 13 amino acids. DNA of the CDR3: TGTGCCAGCAGCATACAGGGGAGCTATGGCTACACCTTC. This translates into CASSIQGSYGYTF.

As to this clone: Compared with germline, one end of the junction differs, possibly owing to a read error. The sample holds other DNA sequences that translate to the same CDR3. The chain links TRBV5-6 to TRBJ2-6, with D perhaps TRBD1 or TRBD2 (5 bases each). This CDR3 comprises 18 residues. Germline CDR1 and CDR2: SGHDT and YYEEEE. The CDR3 nucleotides read TGTGCCAGCAGCCCCCTCCACCATGGGGACCCTGGGGCCAACGTCCTAACTTTC. Translating gives CASSPLHHGDPGANVLTF.

V usage is TRBV12-3 or TRBV12-4 and J usage is TRBJ1-1, with D uncertain. V lost 2 bases, J lost 0 bases, and 4 bases lay in between. This CDR3 contains 13 residues. Here the CDR3 DNA reads TGTGCCAGCAGTTTAATAGTGAACACTGAAGCTTTCTTT. Translation: CASSLIVNTEAFF.

V and J are TRBV5-1 and TRBJ2-5; D gene uncertain. In germline, CDR1 is SGHRS, CDR2 YFSETQ. V was trimmed by 1 base and J by 5 bases, leaving 12 bases between them. This CDR3 contains 14 residues. Here the CDR3 reads CASSLNGGEETQYF. As DNA, the CDR3 is TGCGCCAGCAGCTTGAATGGTGGCGAGGAGACCCAGTACTTC. The whole variable domain, filled in from reference TRBV5-1 and TRBJ2-5, reads KAGVTQTPRYLIKTRGQQVTLSCSPISGHRSVSWYQQTPGQGLQFLFEYFSETQRNKGNFPGRFSGRQFSNSRSEMNVSTLELGDSALYLCASSLNGGEETQYFGPGTRLLVL.